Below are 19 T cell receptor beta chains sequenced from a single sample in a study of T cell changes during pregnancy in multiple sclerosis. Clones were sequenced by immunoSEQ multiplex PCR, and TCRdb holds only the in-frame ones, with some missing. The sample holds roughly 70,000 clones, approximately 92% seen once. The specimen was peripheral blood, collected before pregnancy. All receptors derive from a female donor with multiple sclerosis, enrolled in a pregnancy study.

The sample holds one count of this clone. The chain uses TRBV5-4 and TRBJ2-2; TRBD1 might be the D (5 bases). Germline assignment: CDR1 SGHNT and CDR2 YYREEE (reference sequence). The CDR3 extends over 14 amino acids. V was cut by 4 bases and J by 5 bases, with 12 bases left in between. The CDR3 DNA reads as TGTGCCAGCAGCCTATCGGCAGGGACCGGGGAGCTGTTTTTT. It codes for CASSLSAGTGELFF.

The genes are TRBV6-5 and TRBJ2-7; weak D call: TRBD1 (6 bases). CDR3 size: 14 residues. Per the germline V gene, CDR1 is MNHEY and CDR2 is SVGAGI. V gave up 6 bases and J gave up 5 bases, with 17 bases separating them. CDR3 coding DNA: TGTGCCAGCAGACCATCACAGGGTCGGAACGAGCAGTACTTC. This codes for CASRPSQGRNEQYF.

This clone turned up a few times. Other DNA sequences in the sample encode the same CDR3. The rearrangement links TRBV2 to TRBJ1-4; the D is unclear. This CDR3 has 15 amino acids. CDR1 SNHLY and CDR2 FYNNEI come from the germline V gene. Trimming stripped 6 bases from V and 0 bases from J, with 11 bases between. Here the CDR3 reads CASRPYLATNEKLFF. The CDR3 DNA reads TGTGCCAGCAGACCCTACCTTGCAACTAATGAAAAACTGTTTTTT.

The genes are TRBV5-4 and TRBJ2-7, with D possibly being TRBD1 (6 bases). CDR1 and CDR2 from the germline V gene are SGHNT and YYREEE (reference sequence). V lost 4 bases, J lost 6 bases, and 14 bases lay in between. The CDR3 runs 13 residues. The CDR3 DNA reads TGTGCCAGCAGCATAGGGACATTCGGCGAGCAGTACTTC. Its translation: CASSIGTFGEQYF.

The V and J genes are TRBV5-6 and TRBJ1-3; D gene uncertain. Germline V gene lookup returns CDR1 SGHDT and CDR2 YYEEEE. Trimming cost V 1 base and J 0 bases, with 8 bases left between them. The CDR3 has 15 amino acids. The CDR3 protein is CASSLSQYSGNTIYF. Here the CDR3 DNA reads TGTGCCAGCAGCTTGAGTCAGTACTCTGGAAACACCATATATTTT.

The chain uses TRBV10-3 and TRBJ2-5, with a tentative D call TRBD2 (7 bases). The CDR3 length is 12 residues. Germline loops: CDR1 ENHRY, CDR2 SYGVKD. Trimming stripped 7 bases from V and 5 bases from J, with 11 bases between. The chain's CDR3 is CAIKQGGETQYF. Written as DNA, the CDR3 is TGTGCCATCAAACAGGGAGGGGAGACCCAGTACTTC.

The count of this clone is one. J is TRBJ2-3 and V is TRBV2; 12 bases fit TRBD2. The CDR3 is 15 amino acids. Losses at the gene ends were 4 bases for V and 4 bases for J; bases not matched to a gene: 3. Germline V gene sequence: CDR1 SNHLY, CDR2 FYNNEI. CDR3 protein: CASSALAGGADTQYF. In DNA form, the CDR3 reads TGTGCCAGCAGTGCACTAGCGGGAGGAGCAGATACGCAGTATTTT.

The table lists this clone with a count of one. The CDR3 spells CASSTIAGALYEQYF. The CDR3 DNA reads TGCGCCAGCAGCACCATAGCGGGAGCCCTCTACGAGCAGTACTTC. This chain links TRBV5-1 with TRBJ2-7; 9 bases match TRBD2. This CDR3 spans 15 amino acids. V lost 4 bases to trimming and J lost 3 bases; unmatched junction nucleotides: 8. Germline assignment: CDR1 SGHRS and CDR2 YFSETQ. The whole variable domain, filled in from reference TRBV5-1 and TRBJ2-7, reads KAGVTQTPRYLIKTRGQQVTLSCSPISGHRSVSWYQQTPGQGLQFLFEYFSETQRNKGNFPGRFSGRQFSNSRSEMNVSTLELGDSALYLCASSTIAGALYEQYFGPGTRLTVT.

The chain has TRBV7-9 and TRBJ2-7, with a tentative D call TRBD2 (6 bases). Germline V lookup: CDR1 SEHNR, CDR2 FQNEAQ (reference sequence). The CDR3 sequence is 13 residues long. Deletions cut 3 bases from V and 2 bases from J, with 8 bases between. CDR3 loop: CASSLGGTYEQYF. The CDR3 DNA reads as TGTGCCAGCAGCTTGGGCGGGACCTACGAGCAGTACTTC.

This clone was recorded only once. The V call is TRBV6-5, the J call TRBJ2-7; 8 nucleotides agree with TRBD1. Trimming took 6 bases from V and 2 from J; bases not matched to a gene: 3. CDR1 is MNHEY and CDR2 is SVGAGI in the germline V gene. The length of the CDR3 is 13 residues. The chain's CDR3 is CASSMTGAYEQYF. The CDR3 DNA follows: TGTGCCAGCAGCATGACAGGGGCCTACGAGCAGTACTTC.

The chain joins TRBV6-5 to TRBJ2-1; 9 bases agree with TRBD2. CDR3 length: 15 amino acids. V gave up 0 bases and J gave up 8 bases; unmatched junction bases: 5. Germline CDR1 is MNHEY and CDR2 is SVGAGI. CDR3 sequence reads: CASSYSTAGGDEQFF. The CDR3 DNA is TGTGCCAGCAGTTACTCTACAGCGGGAGGTGATGAGCAGTTCTTC.

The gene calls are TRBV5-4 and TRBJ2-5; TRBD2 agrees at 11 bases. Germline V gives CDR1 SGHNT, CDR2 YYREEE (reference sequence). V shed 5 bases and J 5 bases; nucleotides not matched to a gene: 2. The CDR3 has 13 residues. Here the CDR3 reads CASRLAGVETQYF. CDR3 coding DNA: TGTGCCAGCAGACTAGCGGGAGTTGAGACCCAGTACTTC.

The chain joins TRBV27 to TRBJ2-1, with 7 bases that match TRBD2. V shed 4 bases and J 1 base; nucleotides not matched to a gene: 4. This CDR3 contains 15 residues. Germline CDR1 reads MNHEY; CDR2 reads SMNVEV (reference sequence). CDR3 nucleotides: TGTGCCAGCAGTTCTCCGGGACTATCCTACAATGAGCAGTTCTTC. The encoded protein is CASSSPGLSYNEQFF.

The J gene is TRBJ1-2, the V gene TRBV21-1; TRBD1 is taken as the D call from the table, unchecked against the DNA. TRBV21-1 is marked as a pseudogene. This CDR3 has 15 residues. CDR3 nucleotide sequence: TGTGCCAGCAGCAAATTCGGGTGGGGACAAGCTGGCTACACCTTC. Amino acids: CASSKFGWGQAGYTF.

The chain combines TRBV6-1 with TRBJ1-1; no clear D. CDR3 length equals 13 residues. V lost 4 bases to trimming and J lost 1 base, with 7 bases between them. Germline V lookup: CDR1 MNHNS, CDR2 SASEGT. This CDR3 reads CASSVTRNTEAFF. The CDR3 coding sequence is TGTGCCAGCAGTGTAACAAGGAACACTGAAGCTTTCTTT.

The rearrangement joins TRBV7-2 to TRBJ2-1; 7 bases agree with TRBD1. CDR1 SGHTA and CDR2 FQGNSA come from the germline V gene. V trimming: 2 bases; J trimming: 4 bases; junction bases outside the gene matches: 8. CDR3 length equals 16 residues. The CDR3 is CASSLHRDSYYNEQFF. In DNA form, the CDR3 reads TGTGCCAGCAGCTTACACCGGGACAGCTATTACAATGAGCAGTTCTTC.

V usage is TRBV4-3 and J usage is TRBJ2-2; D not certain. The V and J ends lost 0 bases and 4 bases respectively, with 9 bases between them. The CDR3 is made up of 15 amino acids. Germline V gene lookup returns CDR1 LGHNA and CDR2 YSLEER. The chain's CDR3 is CASSQEYWSTGELFF. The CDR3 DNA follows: TGCGCCAGCAGCCAAGAGTATTGGAGCACCGGGGAGCTGTTTTTT.

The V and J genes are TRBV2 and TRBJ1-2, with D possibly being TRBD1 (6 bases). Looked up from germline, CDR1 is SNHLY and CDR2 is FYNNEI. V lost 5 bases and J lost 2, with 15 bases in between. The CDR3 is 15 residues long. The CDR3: CASSLTGLENYGYTF. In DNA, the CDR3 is TGTGCCAGCAGTTTAACAGGGTTGGAAAACTATGGCTACACCTTC.

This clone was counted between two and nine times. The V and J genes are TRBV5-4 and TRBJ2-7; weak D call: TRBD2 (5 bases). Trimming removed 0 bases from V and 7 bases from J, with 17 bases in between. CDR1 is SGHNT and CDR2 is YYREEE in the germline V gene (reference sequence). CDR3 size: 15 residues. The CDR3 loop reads CASSLGRGLGNEQYF. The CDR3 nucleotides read TGTGCCAGCAGCTTGGGTCGGGGTCTCGGGAATGAGCAGTACTTC.